These 30 T cell receptor beta chains share one sample of origin, sequenced in a study of long-term antiretroviral therapy in people with HIV (dated by TCRdb to between 2020 and 2023). Sequencing of the TRB variable region was done with the immunoSEQ hsTCRB v3.0 assay at survey level resolution. TCRdb mirrors the immuneACCESS table, restricted to in-frame sequences. Some clones are absent from its copies; in checked studies, under half trace to an unresolved V gene, and the reason for the others is unknown. The sample yields about 18,000 clones; 80% to 90% were counted once. The top ten hold roughly 18% of the sample. Specimen: unsorted PBMCs, collected 0.6 years after starting antiretroviral therapy. The origin of the receptors is a woman between 18 and 30 years old with HIV.

The CDR3 coding sequence is TGCAGCGTTGAAGAGATTGGCGGGCCGGGGCCTCCAGATACGCAGTATTTT. Its translation is CSVEEIGGPGPPDTQYF. The V gene is TRBV29-1, the J gene TRBJ2-3; D tentatively fits TRBD1 or TRBD2 (5 bases each). This CDR3 region has 17 residues. CDR1 and CDR2 (germline): SQVTM, ANQGSEA. Trimming removed 0 bases from V and 4 bases from J, with 20 bases in between.

The rearrangement uses TRBV5-4 and TRBJ2-3; D possibly uses TRBD1 or TRBD2 (6 bases each). Per the germline V gene, CDR1 is SGHNT and CDR2 is YYREEE (reference sequence). This CDR3 comprises 15 residues. V lost 0 bases and J 2 bases, leaving 10 bases between the germline ends. CDR3 amino acids: CASSLDGGFTDTQYF. CDR3 DNA sequence: TGTGCCAGCAGCTTGGACGGGGGCTTCACAGATACGCAGTATTTT.

CDR3 in DNA: TGCGCCAGCAGCTTGCTAGCGGGGGGCTACCAAGAGACCCAGTACTTC. Translated, it gives CASSLLAGGYQETQYF. The genes are TRBV5-1 and TRBJ2-5; 11 positions match TRBD2. The CDR3 has 16 amino acids. Trimming cost V 1 base and J 0 bases; bases outside gene matches: 2. Germline CDR1 is SGHRS and CDR2 is YFSETQ. The whole variable domain, filled in from reference TRBV5-1 and TRBJ2-5, reads KAGVTQTPRYLIKTRGQQVTLSCSPISGHRSVSWYQQTPGQGLQFLFEYFSETQRNKGNFPGRFSGRQFSNSRSEMNVSTLELGDSALYLCASSLLAGGYQETQYFGPGTRLLVL.

This clone was counted a few times. J is TRBJ1-2 and V is TRBV5-6, with 10 bases aligning to TRBD1. The V gene's germline CDR1 is SGHDT and CDR2 YYEEEE. The V gene end was trimmed by 4 bases and the J gene end by 3 bases; junction bases not matched to a gene: 3. This CDR3 comprises 14 residues. CDR3 bases: TGTGCCAGCAGCCCGGGACAGGGGTACTATGGCTACACCTTC. Translation: CASSPGQGYYGYTF.

The chain is built from TRBV7-9 and TRBJ2-1; 8 bases fit TRBD2. Trimming cost V 5 bases and J 7 bases; bases outside gene matches: 7. The CDR3 loop spans 14 amino acids. Looked up from germline, CDR1 is SEHNR and CDR2 is FQNEAQ (reference sequence). The CDR3 DNA reads TGTGCCAGCAGCCCCAAGGGCGGGGGGAATGAGCAGTTCTTC. Translated: CASSPKGGGNEQFF.

The V gene is TRBV28, the J gene TRBJ2-2, with D perhaps given as TRBD1 or TRBD2 (5 bases each). Trimming cost V 3 bases and J 6 bases, with 11 bases left between them. The CDR3 is 14 amino acids. CDR1 is MDHEN, CDR2 SYDVKM, per germline. The CDR3 coding sequence is TGTGCCAGCAGTTTCGGGACCCCACCCGGGGAGCTGTTTTTT. Its protein is CASSFGTPPGELFF. Filled out from reference TRBV28 and TRBJ2-2, the complete variable domain reads DVKVTQSSRYLVKRTGEKVFLECVQDMDHENMFWYRQDPGLGLRLIYFSYDVKMKEKGDIPEGYSVSREKKERFSLILESASTNQTSMYLCASSFGTPPGELFFGEGSRLTVL.

The chain uses TRBV9 and TRBJ2-2, with D unresolved. The germline V gene has CDR1 SGDLS and CDR2 YYNGEE. The CDR3 contains 16 residues. V dropped 2 bases and J dropped 0 bases, with 11 bases sitting between them. The CDR3, as DNA: TGTGCCAGCAGCGTCGTGGCGCGCCCGAACACCGGGGAGCTGTTTTTT. Translating gives CASSVVARPNTGELFF.

This chain uses TRBV15 with TRBJ1-2; unclear D gene. V lost 0 bases and J 4 bases, leaving 15 bases between the germline ends. The CDR3 totals 16 residues. Germline values: CDR1 LNHNV, CDR2 YYDKDF (reference sequence). The CDR3 loop is CATSRDGKAIGYGYTF. In DNA, the CDR3 is TGTGCCACCAGCAGAGATGGAAAGGCGATCGGCTATGGCTACACCTTC. Drawing the rest from reference TRBV15 and TRBJ1-2, the complete variable domain is DAMVIQNPRYQVTQFGKPVTLSCSQTLNHNVMYWYQQKSSQAPKLLFHYYDKDFNNEADTPDNFQSRRPNTSFCFLDIRSPGLGDTAMYLCATSRDGKAIGYGYTFGSGTRLTVV.

This clone is a singleton in its sample. The genes are TRBV28 and TRBJ1-5, with 9 bases that match TRBD1. Trimming cost V 5 bases and J 4 bases; bases outside gene matches: 12. In germline, CDR1 is MDHEN, CDR2 SYDVKM. The CDR3 has 17 residues. The DNA of the CDR3 is TGTGCCAGCAGTCTCACTCCGGGACAGGGATATAATCAGCCCCAGCATTTT. It translates to CASSLTPGQGYNQPQHF.

In DNA, the CDR3 is TGTGCCAGCAGCGTAGCGAGCGGTAACTATGGCTACACCTTC. Translating gives CASSVASGNYGYTF. The chain employs TRBV9 and TRBJ1-2; D not certain. Trimming pared 0 bases from V and 1 base from J, leaving 7 bases between. This CDR3 contains 14 residues. CDR1 is SGDLS and CDR2 is YYNGEE in the germline V gene.

Notes on this clone: Additional DNA sequences in this sample encode the identical CDR3. The CDR3 sequence is CASSLDLSGANVLTF. The CDR3 DNA reads as TGTGCCAGCAGCTTAGATCTCTCTGGGGCCAACGTCCTGACTTTC. V and J are TRBV11-2 and TRBJ2-6; D not certain. CDR3 length: 15 amino acids. The germline V gene has CDR1 SGHAT and CDR2 FQNNGV. The V and J ends lost 0 bases and 0 bases respectively, with 3 bases between them.

The V gene is TRBV11-2, the J gene TRBJ2-5, with D possibly called TRBD1 or TRBD2 (5 bases each). The V gene's germline CDR1 is SGHAT and CDR2 FQNNGV. Trimming took 8 bases from V and 1 from J, leaving 14 bases between them. The CDR3 spans 14 residues. CDR3 amino acids: CASGPSGTQETQYF. For the CDR3, the DNA is TGTGCCAGCGGGCCGTCCGGGACCCAAGAGACCCAGTACTTC.

The J gene is TRBJ2-1, the V gene TRBV5-1; possibly TRBD2 for D (6 bases). Germline assignment: CDR1 SGHRS and CDR2 YFSETQ. Trimming stripped 4 bases from V and 15 bases from J, with 20 bases between. The CDR3 runs to 13 residues. Written as DNA, the CDR3 is TGCGCCAGCAGCCCGGGGGAAGGTCCGGCTCTGTTCTTC. Translated: CASSPGEGPALFF.

This rearrangement joins TRBV4-2 to TRBJ2-7; D is undetermined. Trimming cost V 0 bases and J 2 bases, with 14 bases left between them. The CDR3 is 16 residues long. CDR1 is LGHNA, CDR2 YNFKEQ, per germline. This CDR3 reads CASSQDPTRTPYEQYF. In nucleotides, the CDR3 is TGTGCCAGCAGCCAAGACCCTACGAGGACCCCCTACGAGCAGTACTTC.

The rearrangement joins TRBV4-3 to TRBJ1-1; the D gene is possibly TRBD1 (5 bases). Trimming removed 2 bases from V and 0 bases from J, with 7 bases in between. Germline V gene lookup returns CDR1 LGHNA and CDR2 YSLEER. This CDR3 comprises 14 residues. The CDR3 bases are TGCGCCAGCAGCCAAATAGGGGTGAACACTGAAGCTTTCTTT. This gives the protein CASSQIGVNTEAFF.

The chain links TRBV10-3 to TRBJ2-1; 11 nucleotides line up with TRBD2. Germline V gene sequence: CDR1 ENHRY, CDR2 SYGVKD. The CDR3 has 19 residues. The J segment lost 0 bases and the V segment lost 3 bases, leaving 10 bases of the junction unmatched. CDR3 sequence reads: CAISDTLGTSGGSYNEQFF. The DNA of the CDR3 is TGTGCCATCAGTGACACCCTCGGGACTAGCGGCGGCTCCTACAATGAGCAGTTCTTC.

The rearrangement links TRBV7-6 to TRBJ2-3; D gene ambiguous. With 8 bases removed from V and 0 bases from J, the gap between germline ends came to 6 bases. This CDR3 spans 12 amino acids. The germline gives CDR1 SGHVS, CDR2 FNYEAQ. The CDR3 loop reads CASGDSTDTQYF. The CDR3 nucleotides read TGTGCCAGCGGAGATAGCACAGATACGCAGTATTTT.

The J gene is TRBJ2-7, the V gene TRBV5-4; D remains unclear. V was pared by 2 bases and J by 1 base, with 7 bases between. This CDR3 contains 13 residues. Germline loops: CDR1 SGHNT, CDR2 YYREEE (reference sequence). The CDR3 protein is CASSFDTSYEQYF. The CDR3 region has the DNA TGTGCCAGCAGCTTTGACACTTCCTACGAGCAGTACTTC.

The chain couples TRBV6-5 to TRBJ1-3, with D possibly being TRBD1 (6 bases). There are 15 residues in the CDR3. The germline gives CDR1 MNHEY, CDR2 SVGAGI. V lost 5 bases and J lost 1, with 12 bases in between. For the CDR3, the DNA is TGTGCCAGCAGTCCGGGGAGGGGGTCTGGAAACACCATATATTTT. Protein: CASSPGRGSGNTIYF.

The chain employs TRBV19 and TRBJ2-1; D unclear. The CDR3 sequence is 14 residues long. V was clipped by 5 bases and J by 5 bases, with 13 bases between them. In germline, CDR1 is LNHDA, CDR2 SQIVND (reference sequence). CDR3 nucleotides: TGTGCCAGTAGTCGCCAGAAAGGACACAATGAGCAGTTCTTC. Its translation is CASSRQKGHNEQFF. Complete variable domain (other parts from reference TRBV19 and TRBJ2-1): DGGITQSPKYLFRKEGQNVTLSCEQNLNHDAMYWYRQDPGQGLRLIYYSQIVNDFQKGDIAEGYSVSREKKESFPLTVTSAQKNPTAFYLCASSRQKGHNEQFFGPGTRLTVL.

This clone was detected a few times. The chain has TRBV28 and TRBJ1-5, with 9 bases fitting TRBD1. This CDR3 comprises 18 residues. Unmatched junction bases numbered 13, after V lost 3 bases and J lost 4 bases. Per germline, CDR1 MDHEN and CDR2 SYDVKM. The CDR3 protein is CASSFCRAGTGINQPQHF. The CDR3 bases are TGTGCCAGCAGTTTTTGCCGCGCCGGGACAGGGATTAATCAGCCCCAGCATTTT.

The chain combines TRBV14 with TRBJ1-3; D might be TRBD1 (5 bases). There are 15 residues in the CDR3. Trimming shortened V by 0 bases and J by 6 bases, and 12 bases separated the two germline ends. Looked up from germline, CDR1 is SGHDN and CDR2 is FVKESK. The CDR3 here is CASSQERGRVNTIYF. The CDR3 bases are TGTGCCAGCAGCCAAGAAAGGGGACGGGTAAACACCATATATTTT.

The chain carries TRBV19 and TRBJ1-5, with unresolved D. The germline V and J ends were trimmed by 5 bases and 0 bases, with 2 bases remaining between them. The CDR3 runs 12 residues. Germline loops: CDR1 LNHDA, CDR2 SQIVND (reference sequence). The CDR3 spells CASSVSNQPQHF. The DNA for the CDR3 is TGTGCCAGTAGTGTTAGCAATCAGCCCCAGCATTTT.

The chain uses TRBV2 and TRBJ1-1; 7 bases are shared with TRBD1. J lost 1 base, V lost 9 bases, and 2 bases had no gene match. The CDR3 is 12 residues long. CDR1 SNHLY and CDR2 FYNNEI come from the germline V gene. In DNA, the CDR3 is TGTGCCAGACGACAGGGGAACACTGAAGCTTTCTTT. Translating it yields CARRQGNTEAFF.

The rearrangement links TRBV4-1 to TRBJ1-1, with a weak D call TRBD1 (5 bases). CDR1 and CDR2 from the germline V gene are MGHRA and YSYEKL. This CDR3 has 14 amino acids. V was shortened by 4 bases and J by 5 bases, with 14 bases between the two germline ends. The CDR3 loop reads CASSPQAGGTEAFF. Here the CDR3 DNA reads TGCGCCAGCAGCCCGCAGGCGGGGGGGACTGAAGCTTTCTTT.

The V call is TRBV6-5, the J call TRBJ1-1; D perhaps matches TRBD1 (6 bases). Trimming shortened V by 0 bases and J by 5 bases, and 10 bases separated the two germline ends. The CDR3 is made up of 14 amino acids. The germline V gene encodes CDR1 MNHEY and CDR2 SVGAGI. The CDR3 reads CASSYSGQGTEAFF. CDR3 coding DNA: TGTGCCAGCAGTTACTCGGGGCAGGGGACTGAAGCTTTCTTT.

This clone counts as medium-sized. CDR3: CASSNRGRAPVEQFF. In DNA form, the CDR3 reads TGTGCCAGCAGCAACCGCGGGAGGGCCCCAGTTGAGCAGTTCTTC. The chain has TRBV21-1 and TRBJ2-1; the table assigns TRBD2, which was not confirmed against the DNA. TRBV21-1 is a recognized pseudogene. The CDR3 has 15 residues.

Remarks on this clone: Sequence at one end of the junction differs from germline and may be a read error. The rearrangement links TRBV19 to TRBJ1-2; D is unresolved. Germline lookup yields CDR1 LNHDA and CDR2 SQIVND (reference sequence). The CDR3 extends over 13 amino acids. CDR3 sequence: CASSIAADYGYTF. The CDR3 bases are TGTGCCAGTAGCATAGCCGCGGACTATGGCTACACCTTC.

The chain is built from TRBV6-5 and TRBJ1-2; 8 nucleotides align to TRBD1. The CDR3 spans 12 residues. Germline V gene lookup returns CDR1 MNHEY and CDR2 SVGAGI. V trimming: 6 bases; J trimming: 7 bases; junction bases outside the gene matches: 4. The CDR3 here is CASRTGESGYTF. The CDR3, as DNA: TGTGCCAGCAGGACAGGGGAAAGTGGCTACACCTTC.

This clone was seen only once. The rearrangement links TRBV11-2 to TRBJ1-1, with no clear D. With 6 bases removed from V and 5 bases from J, the gap between germline ends came to 13 bases. The CDR3 covers 13 residues. Germline assignment: CDR1 SGHAT and CDR2 FQNNGV. The CDR3 protein is CASSGPMGTEAFF. CDR3 sequence (DNA): TGTGCCAGCAGTGGGCCGATGGGGACTGAAGCTTTCTTT.